The source of this TCR beta chain is a study of blood T cells in healthy people across ages. Study findings and constraints: Diversity of TCR beta per million T cells declined in a roughly linear way with age.

The length of the CDR3 is 13 residues. The germline V gene encodes CDR1 SQVTM and CDR2 ANQGSEA. Combining a sample-barcoded 5' primer with a J-beta primer mix, a second PCR ran for roughly 6 to 12 cycles. CDR3-containing paired-end reads numbering at least 2.5 million came from each sample. TCRdb passed the 5' RACE reads through MiXCR, listing each CDR3 protein once. The sample yields 1.8 million or so distinct CDR3 sequences, approximately 40% seen once. For this clonotype: What it binds is unknown.

Sequenced sample: blood. V and J are TRBV29-1 and TRBJ2-5; 8 positions match TRBD1. The DNA end favors TRBJ2-1, so the J call may be wrong. The TCR comes from a human donor in good health. Here the CDR3 DNA reads TGCAGCGCTTGGGACAGGACACAAGAGACCCAGTTCTTC. Translation gives CSAWDRTQETQFF.